This T cell receptor (beta chain) derives from a study of shared clonotypes between healthy human individuals. Trimming cost V 2 bases and J 8 bases; bases outside gene matches: 11. The CDR3 loop spans 15 amino acids. Germline lookup yields CDR1 MRHNA and CDR2 SNTAGT. The table came from immunoSEQ multiplex PCR; TCRdb's copy has only in-frame clones and leaves some out. The sample includes fewer than 1.4 million clones, around 82% seen only once; the top ten take roughly 0.57%. The origin of this receptor is a man aged 18 to 29 in good health. Some clones in this sample may be carry-over from other donors' samples. This chain uses TRBV6-4 with TRBJ1-2; 7 nucleotides match TRBD1. Sequencing was performed on memory CD4+ T cells from PBMCs. Subset indicated: CD45RA-negative fraction. CDR3 sequence: CASSDGTVPFRGYTF. The CDR3 coding sequence is TGTGCCAGCAGTGACGGGACAGTCCCCTTTAGGGGCTACACCTTC.